This T cell receptor beta chain derives from a study of blood T cells in healthy people across ages. Whole-study context: The capture of about one barcoded beta molecule per two T cells was achieved by template switching.

A J-beta primer mix and a sample-barcoded 5' primer were used in a second PCR of about 7 to 12 cycles. TCRdb reprocessed the 5' RACE reads with MiXCR, giving one entry per CDR3 protein. The sample comprises about 1.4 million distinct CDR3 sequences, around 55% of which are singletons, and over 6.5% rests with the top ten. The germline V gene has CDR1 SGDLS and CDR2 YYNGEE. This CDR3 has 15 residues. Sample donors were healthy Caucasian individuals that came from Russia, aged about 6 to 95. The amount of total RNA extracted per sample was at least 6 micrograms. In regard to this clonotype: The junction differs from germline at one of its ends, possibly a read error.

The TCR originated in a man between 18 and 35 years old in good health. The gene calls are TRBV9 and TRBJ2-4, with D possibly being TRBD2 (6 bases). Sequencing used blood. The CDR3 nucleotides are TGTACCAGCAGCGTAGTGGCAGGAGGGGAAAACATTCAGTACTTC. This translates into CTSSVVAGGENIQYF.